This T cell receptor beta chain was identified in a study of molecular identifiers for immune sequencing clone quantification. Study conclusions and caveats: Detecting spiked Jurkat TCR RNA from one cell among more than 750,000 naive cells was reportedly possible.

Libraries used about 19,000 to 1,000,000 sorted naive CD8 T cells and 10%, 30% or 50% RNA input. Isolation of naive CD8 T cells was achieved by sorting on a CD8+CD4-CCR7+CD45RA+ phenotype. Methods described previously were used for bulk TCR libraries, and listed TCR primers were applied. TCRdb analysed the PCR reads with MiXCR anew, one entry per CDR3 protein. The sample lists about 60,000 distinct CDR3 sequences, over 15% seen once, with under 1.5% in the top ten. About this clonotype itself: Antigen unknown. The junction differs from germline at one of its ends, possibly a read error.

The CDR3 consists of 17 residues. The germline V gene has CDR1 MGHRA and CDR2 YSYEKL. The sample comprised naive CD8+ T cells from blood, with Jurkat cell RNA spiked in. Subset noted: FACS-sorted CD8+CD4-CCR7+CD45RA+ naive T cells. V is TRBV4-1 and J is TRBJ2-1; the match to TRBD2 covers 7 bases. The TCR comes from a human donor in good health. Some libraries in this study had Jurkat cell RNA spiked in. The CDR3 sequence is CASCHPTSLRLPNEQFF. DNA of the CDR3: TGCGCCAGCTGCCATCCGACTAGCCTACGACTCCCCAATGAGCAGTTCTTC.